This entry lists 19 T cell receptor beta chains sequenced from one sample in a study of T cell repertoires in cytomegalovirus infection (dated by TCRdb to the late 2010s). TCRdb records Illumina HiSeq 1500 as the sequencer. Using fastp trimming at Q25 and MiXCR clonotype assembly, TCRdb reanalyzed the public sequencing data and kept in-frame beta chains. One record per CDR3 amino acid sequence lists the most common genes and DNA. This sample comprises hundreds of thousands of distinct CDR3 sequences, 30% to 35% of them detected only once. Over 10% of the sample is held by the ten biggest clonotypes. Per the publication, the treatment or condition label means: in vitro stimulation with specific CMV peptide epitopes to enrich CMV-specific T cells. Antigen specificity for these receptors is unknown. The sequences come from cultured CD8+ T cells from PBMCs, collected from culture after CMV antigen stimulation. The receptors originated from a human donor in good health (CMV status not recorded). Some clones in this sample may be carry-over from other donors' samples.

The V and J genes are TRBV10-3 and TRBJ2-1, with 8 bases aligning to TRBD2. Germline-derived CDR1 and CDR2 are ENHRY and SYGVKD. This CDR3 comprises 17 residues. V lost 5 bases to trimming and J lost 5 bases; unmatched junction nucleotides: 14. The DNA for the CDR3 is TGTGCCATCAGTCTCATGGGGTCGGGGGGGAGGAACAATGAGCAGTTCTTC. Protein product: CAISLMGSGGRNNEQFF.

The chain carries TRBV6-2 or TRBV6-3 and TRBJ2-6; D may match TRBD1 or TRBD2 (5 bases each). Germline V gene lookup returns CDR1 MNHEY and CDR2 SVGEGT. The CDR3 is 15 residues long. Deletions cut 7 bases from V and 4 bases from J, with 14 bases between. The CDR3: CASIRDVGGANVLTF. In nucleotides, the CDR3 is TGTGCCAGCATCAGGGACGTAGGGGGGGCCAACGTCCTGACTTTC.

The CDR3 spells CASSLGWRPTEAFF. As DNA, the CDR3 is TGTGCCAGCAGCTTAGGTTGGAGACCCACTGAAGCTTTCTTT. The chain is built from TRBV5-5 and TRBJ1-1; D gene ambiguous. The CDR3 contains 14 residues. V was trimmed by 2 bases and J by 4 bases, leaving 12 bases between them. Germline V lookup: CDR1 SGHKS, CDR2 YYEKEE (reference sequence).

This clonotype was seen many times. This sequence joins TRBV7-2 and TRBJ2-1; the D gene is possibly TRBD2 (6 bases). V was cut by 3 bases and J by 7 bases, with 10 bases left in between. CDR1 and CDR2 (germline): SGHTA, FQGNSA. The CDR3 loop spans 13 amino acids. CDR3 coding DNA: TGTGCCAGCAGCTTGGGAGGTACAAATGAGCAGTTCTTC. Translating gives CASSLGGTNEQFF.

The genes are TRBV20-1 and TRBJ1-2, with D hard to call. CDR3 length equals 14 residues. V was cut by 0 bases and J by 5 bases, with 13 bases left in between. Germline assignment: CDR1 DFQATT and CDR2 SNEGSKA (reference sequence). CDR3 residues: CSARDSGSGYGYTF. CDR3 in DNA: TGCAGTGCTAGAGATTCAGGCTCTGGGTATGGCTACACCTTC.

The table lists this clonotype with a few counts. The rearrangement links TRBV12-3 or TRBV12-4 to TRBJ1-1; D is ambiguous. The length of the CDR3 is 13 residues. Trimming stripped 4 bases from V and 0 bases from J, with 6 bases between. Written as DNA, the CDR3 is TGTGCCAGCAGTTGGGTCCTGAACACTGAAGCTTTCTTT. Protein sequence: CASSWVLNTEAFF.

Details on this clonotype: This may stem from a read error, because a much larger clone lies one nucleotide away. This rearrangement joins TRBV7-9 to TRBJ2-1, with a possible D match to TRBD2 (6 bases). There are 16 residues in the CDR3. Trimming left V 5 bases short and J 2 bases short, with 16 bases between. Germline V gives CDR1 SEHNR, CDR2 FQNEAQ (reference sequence). The DNA for the CDR3 is TGTGCCAGCAGCCTGACCACCGGGACTGCCTACAATGAGCAGTTCTTC. Amino acid sequence: CASSLTTGTAYNEQFF.

The chain links TRBV6-6 to TRBJ1-5; D perhaps matches TRBD1 (6 bases). V lost 5 bases, J lost 3 bases, and 17 bases lay in between. CDR1 is MNHNY and CDR2 is SVGAGI in the germline V gene (reference sequence). The CDR3 spans 16 residues. The CDR3 sequence is CASSPTGAGVNQPQHF. CDR3 sequence (DNA): TGTGCCAGCAGTCCGACAGGCGCCGGGGTCAATCAGCCCCAGCATTTT.

The V and J genes are TRBV29-1 and TRBJ2-7; 8 bases map to TRBD2. The ends lost 3 bases at V and 5 bases at J; junction bases unmatched: 6. Germline lookup yields CDR1 SQVTM and CDR2 ANQGSEA. The CDR3 consists of 13 residues. The chain's CDR3 is CSVDSSGGHEQYF. Here the CDR3 DNA reads TGCAGCGTTGATTCCAGCGGGGGCCACGAGCAGTACTTC.

In this sample, this clonotype turned up a few times. The rearrangement links TRBV7-9 to TRBJ2-2; 8 positions match TRBD1. The CDR3 extends over 16 amino acids. With 4 bases clipped from V and 7 bases from J, the junction kept 11 bases outside the gene matches. The germline V gene encodes CDR1 SEHNR and CDR2 FQNEAQ (reference sequence). Here the CDR3 reads CASSSARTGIDGELFF. CDR3 DNA: TGTGCCAGCAGCTCCGCCCGGACAGGGATTGACGGGGAGCTGTTTTTT.

The table lists this clonotype with many counts. The chain employs TRBV7-9 and TRBJ2-1; the D call may be TRBD1 or TRBD2 (7 bases each). Germline CDR1 and CDR2: SEHNR and FQNEAQ (reference sequence). The CDR3 runs 13 residues. The ends were cut back, 5 bases at V and 6 bases at J, with 11 bases in the middle. DNA of the CDR3: TGTGCCAGCAGCCAGGGGGGGCGCAATGAGCAGTTCTTC. Translating gives CASSQGGRNEQFF. The variable domain in full, completed from reference TRBV7-9 and TRBJ2-1, reads DTGVSQNPRHKITKRGQNVTFRCDPISEHNRLYWYRQTLGQGPEFLTYFQNEAQLEKSRLLSDRFSAERPKGSFSTLEIQRTEQGDSAMYLCASSQGGRNEQFFGPGTRLTVL.

The chain combines TRBV7-6 with TRBJ1-2; 11 positions match TRBD1. CDR3 length equals 17 residues. After removal of 5 bases from V and 8 bases from J, the junction contained 16 bases not matched to a gene. Germline loops: CDR1 SGHVS, CDR2 FNYEAQ. The CDR3 DNA is TGTGCCAGCAGCGGAGACCGGGACAGGGGGTTAACGAGCGGCTACACCTTC. Translated: CASSGDRDRGLTSGYTF.

This clonotype was detected only once. The chain links TRBV12-5 to TRBJ2-7; possibly TRBD2 for D (6 bases). V lost 6 bases and J lost 7, with 10 bases in between. CDR1 is LGHNT and CDR2 is FRNRAP in the germline V gene. The CDR3 runs 11 residues. The CDR3 sequence: CASGRGGEQYF. DNA for the CDR3: TGTGCTAGTGGCAGAGGAGGGGAGCAGTACTTC.

The V and J genes are TRBV15 and TRBJ1-2, with D unclear. The CDR3 extends over 11 amino acids. V lost 3 bases and J lost 4, with 3 bases in between. Germline lookup yields CDR1 LNHNV and CDR2 YYDKDF (reference sequence). The CDR3 loop is CATSSLYGYTF. The CDR3 nucleotides read TGTGCCACCAGCAGTCTCTATGGCTACACCTTC.

This clonotype was observed a handful of times. The rearrangement links TRBV6-1 to TRBJ2-1; maybe TRBD2 (6 bases). This CDR3 is built from 14 residues. The germline gives CDR1 MNHNS, CDR2 SASEGT. V lost 2 bases to trimming and J lost 8 bases, with 13 bases between them. For the CDR3, the DNA is TGTGCCAGCAGTGAAACGGAGGGGTGGGATGAGCAGTTCTTC. Translated: CASSETEGWDEQFF.

This rearrangement joins TRBV28 to TRBJ1-2, with TRBD1 matching over 9 bases. In germline, CDR1 is MDHEN, CDR2 SYDVKM. The junction had 6 bases not matched to a gene; V was cut back by 6 bases and J by 4 bases. The CDR3 runs 14 residues. The chain's CDR3 is CASRSGQGIYGYTF. The CDR3 bases are TGTGCCAGCAGATCGGGACAGGGTATCTATGGCTACACCTTC.

The genes are TRBV6-2 or TRBV6-3 and TRBJ2-1; 8 positions match TRBD1. The V gene's germline CDR1 is MNHEY and CDR2 SVGEGT. With 5 bases clipped from V and 8 bases from J, the junction kept 5 bases outside the gene matches. This CDR3 spans 13 amino acids. In DNA, the CDR3 is TGTGCCAGCAGTCCACTGGACAGGGATGAGCAGTTCTTC. Amino acid sequence: CASSPLDRDEQFF.

The chain recombines TRBV7-6 with TRBJ2-5; D is undetermined. The CDR3 totals 15 residues. Trimming cost V 5 bases and J 2 bases, with 15 bases left between them. The germline CDR1 and CDR2 sequences are SGHVS and FNYEAQ. CDR3 DNA: TGTGCCAGCAGCCTCCCTTTTTCCCCACAAGAGACCCAGTACTTC. It translates to CASSLPFSPQETQYF.

V and J are TRBV27 and TRBJ2-7; TRBD2 aligns across 11 bases. This CDR3 spans 16 amino acids. Germline values: CDR1 MNHEY, CDR2 SMNVEV (reference sequence). V was clipped by 2 bases and J by 2 bases; unmatched bases: 5. The CDR3: CASSLEGTSGTYEQYF. DNA of the CDR3: TGTGCCAGCAGTTTAGAGGGGACTAGCGGAACCTACGAGCAGTACTTC.